This entry describes one TCR beta chain. Some clones are missing from TCRdb's copy, which holds only in-frame ones; the method was immunoSEQ multiplex PCR. Of approximately 70,000 clones in the sample, just over 90% were seen once. The source of the sample is a study of T cell changes during pregnancy in multiple sclerosis. The sample was peripheral blood, taken in the second trimester of pregnancy. The TCR comes from a female donor in good health, enrolled as a control in a pregnancy study.

CDR3 DNA: TGTGCCAGCAGCGTAGATCCAGGGGGCAATGGAAACACCATATATTTT. It codes for CASSVDPGGNGNTIYF. The V and J genes are TRBV9 and TRBJ1-3; TRBD1 aligns across 8 bases. CDR1 and CDR2 (germline): SGDLS, YYNGEE. The CDR3 extends over 16 amino acids. Trimming at V came to 0 bases and at J to 3 bases, leaving 5 bases not matched to a gene.